The next 23 T cell receptor beta chains were all read from a single sample in a study of glioma-infiltrating T cells. Amplification of TCR alpha and beta CDR3 regions from RNA used iRepertoire nested multiplex PCR. One entry per CDR3 protein, called by TCRdb with MiXCR from the multiplex PCR reads. This table has more than 350,000 distinct CDR3 sequences, roughly two fifths appearing once. Sequenced sample: glioma tissue, nonneoplastic brain tissue, or PBMCs (not recorded which). The receptors were sampled from a human donor with low-grade glioma or glioblastoma, undergoing nonglioma brain surgery, or in good health (not recorded which).

In this sample, this clonotype turned up a few times. CDR3 loop: CSAEGGQGDTGELFF. CDR3 bases: TGCAGTGCCGAGGGGGGACAGGGCGACACCGGGGAGCTGTTTTTT. The rearrangement joins TRBV20-1 to TRBJ2-2, with 9 nucleotides matching TRBD1. Losses at the gene ends were 6 bases for V and 3 bases for J; bases not matched to a gene: 8. Germline CDR1 reads DFQATT; CDR2 reads SNEGSKA (reference sequence). CDR3 length equals 15 residues.

The CDR3 loop is CSAVWSAGGYYEQYF. As DNA, the CDR3 is TGCAGTGCTGTTTGGTCGGCAGGGGGCTACTACGAGCAGTACTTC. The chain has TRBV20-1 and TRBJ2-7; TRBD1 matches 8 bases. CDR1 and CDR2 (germline): DFQATT, SNEGSKA (reference sequence). The CDR3 contains 15 residues. V gave up 5 bases and J gave up 3 bases; unmatched junction bases: 12.

This clonotype was picked up many times. The CDR3 DNA reads TGCAGTGCTAAGCGGCGGGAGGCCGCAGATACGCAGTATTTT. Amino acids: CSAKRREAADTQYF. The chain is built from TRBV20-1 and TRBJ2-3; 8 positions match TRBD2. The CDR3 spans 14 residues. Germline V gene sequence: CDR1 DFQATT, CDR2 SNEGSKA (reference sequence). V lost 4 bases to trimming and J lost 4 bases; unmatched junction nucleotides: 7.

The sample holds many counts of this clonotype. The chain joins TRBV6-2 or TRBV6-3 to TRBJ2-1, with TRBD1 as a possible D gene (6 bases). The V end lost 5 bases, the J end lost 7 bases, and 12 bases lay between the germline ends. The length of the CDR3 is 13 residues. Germline-derived CDR1 and CDR2 are MNHEY and SVGEGT. CDR3 amino acids: CASSNRVQNEQFF. As DNA, the CDR3 is TGTGCCAGCAGTAACAGGGTACAAAATGAGCAGTTCTTC.

This clonotype was detected a few times. The J gene is TRBJ2-1, the V gene TRBV4-3; 8 bases are a match to TRBD2. V shed 3 bases, J shed 9 bases, and the junction held 1 base outside the gene matches. Germline CDR1 and CDR2: LGHNA and YSLEER. This CDR3 has 12 amino acids. The CDR3 protein is CASSQTSAEQFF. CDR3 bases: TGCGCCAGCAGCCAGACTAGCGCTGAGCAGTTCTTC.

The V and J genes are TRBV29-1 and TRBJ2-3; D possibly matches TRBD1 or TRBD2 (5 bases each). Germline-derived CDR1 and CDR2 are SQVTM and ANQGSEA. The CDR3 has 17 amino acids. V was cut by 3 bases and J by 6 bases, with 25 bases left in between. DNA of the CDR3: TGCAGCGTTGAGGGACCGGTCGGATATGGGCCGAGGGATACGCAGTATTTT. It encodes CSVEGPVGYGPRDTQYF.

This clonotype has more than one count but fewer than ten. V is TRBV20-1 and J is TRBJ1-1, with D unclear. CDR1 and CDR2 (germline): DFQATT, SNEGSKA (reference sequence). Deletions cut 1 base from V and 5 bases from J, with 14 bases between. The CDR3 has 14 residues. In nucleotides, the CDR3 is TGCAGTGCTAGAGTCGGTCGTCCGGAGACTGAAGCTTTCTTT. Protein: CSARVGRPETEAFF.

As concerns this clonotype: Being one base from a much bigger clone, this may be a read error. The chain combines TRBV7-2 with TRBJ1-1; the match to TRBD1 covers 7 bases. V gave up 7 bases and J gave up 1 base; unmatched junction bases: 3. The CDR3 is 13 amino acids. Germline-derived CDR1 and CDR2 are SGHTA and FQGNSA. DNA of the CDR3: TGTGCCAGCAACGGACAGGAGAACACTGAAGCTTTCTTT. It yields the protein CASNGQENTEAFF.

The V call is TRBV15, the J call TRBJ2-3; D unclear. Gene TRBJ1-5 matches the end of the DNA better, so the J call may be wrong. Germline V gene data show CDR1 as LNHNV and CDR2 as YYDKDF (reference sequence). The CDR3 sequence is 13 residues long. The CDR3, as DNA: TGTGCCACCAGCAGAGATACCGGAGATACGCAGCATTTT. Protein: CATSRDTGDTQHF.

This clonotype was counted a few times. CDR3 nucleotides: TGTGCCAGCAGTAACTCCTACAATGAGCAGTTCTTC. Translation: CASSNSYNEQFF. The chain links TRBV2 to TRBJ2-1; D gene ambiguous. Per the germline V gene, CDR1 is SNHLY and CDR2 is FYNNEI. This CDR3 is built from 12 residues. V was trimmed by 5 bases and J by 0 bases, leaving 2 bases between them.

A note on this clonotype: A read error is possible here, since a much larger clone lies one base away. The V and J genes are TRBV27 and TRBJ2-1; the D is unclear. The CDR3 has 19 residues. Germline V gene sequence: CDR1 MNHEY, CDR2 SMNVEV (reference sequence). The CDR3 DNA follows: TGTGCCAGCAGTTCTTTATCGACTTCAACGTCCCTCTCCTTCAATGAGCAGTTCTTC. Translated, it gives CASSSLSTSTSLSFNEQFF.

A few counts support this clonotype. The gene calls are TRBV28 and TRBJ2-1; D is unresolved. Trimming stripped 3 bases from V and 8 bases from J, with 17 bases between. Germline loops: CDR1 MDHEN, CDR2 SYDVKM. The CDR3 length is 15 residues. The chain's CDR3 is CASSLLLVVSHEQFF. The CDR3 region has the DNA TGTGCCAGCAGTTTGCTTCTTGTGGTCAGCCATGAGCAGTTCTTC.

This chain links TRBV3-1 with TRBJ2-5; no firm D call. The CDR3 length is 11 residues. The germline V gene has CDR1 LGHDT and CDR2 YNNKEL (reference sequence). V was trimmed by 2 bases and J by 14 bases, leaving 12 bases between them. The CDR3 here is CASSQSVSHYF. The CDR3 nucleotides are TGTGCCAGCAGCCAAAGTGTGTCTCATTACTTC.

The DNA of the CDR3 is TGTGCCAGCGGATCCCAGGGACGATGCAATCAGCCCCAGCATTTT. This sequence encodes CASGSQGRCNQPQHF. V is TRBV28 and J is TRBJ1-5, with a tentative D call TRBD1 (5 bases). Germline assignment: CDR1 MDHEN and CDR2 SYDVKM. CDR3 length equals 15 residues. Trimming shortened V by 8 bases and J by 2 bases, and 16 bases separated the two germline ends.

This clonotype was detected many times. V is TRBV27 and J is TRBJ2-2; D unresolved. Germline V gives CDR1 MNHEY, CDR2 SMNVEV (reference sequence). The CDR3 contains 16 residues. The ends were cut back, 3 bases at V and 3 bases at J, with 14 bases in the middle. The CDR3: CASSFIGFGDTGELFF. The CDR3 DNA sequence: TGTGCCAGCAGTTTTATAGGGTTTGGTGACACCGGGGAGCTGTTTTTT.

This chain links TRBV7-8 with TRBJ1-3; TRBD1 agrees at 8 bases. V shed 3 bases and J 5 bases; nucleotides not matched to a gene: 3. The CDR3 has 14 residues. Germline loops: CDR1 SGHVS, CDR2 FQNEAQ. In nucleotides, the CDR3 is TGTGCCAGCAGCTTGGGACAGGATAGAAACACCATATATTTT. Translation: CASSLGQDRNTIYF.

This clonotype was found once. J is TRBJ1-1 and V is TRBV20-1; 7 nucleotides match TRBD1. V lost 6 bases, J lost 3 bases, and 4 bases stayed unmatched. The CDR3 is 12 residues long. Germline CDR1 DFQATT, CDR2 SNEGSKA (reference sequence). The CDR3: CSASGGYTEAFF. DNA for the CDR3: TGCAGTGCGTCAGGGGGATACACTGAAGCTTTCTTT.

This clonotype has only a few counts. The chain couples TRBV19 to TRBJ2-1; D is perhaps TRBD2 (6 bases). Trimming pared 5 bases from V and 10 bases from J, leaving 30 bases between. In germline, CDR1 is LNHDA, CDR2 SQIVND (reference sequence). There are 18 residues in the CDR3. The CDR3 DNA reads TGTGCCAGTAGTCCCCGGACCCCCCCCGGGACGGAGGGGATAGAGCAGTTCTTC. Residues: CASSPRTPPGTEGIEQFF.

Regarding this clonotype: A much larger clone differs by one base, so this may be a read error. The chain joins TRBV27 to TRBJ2-1; 10 bases fit TRBD2. Germline V lookup: CDR1 MNHEY, CDR2 SMNVEV (reference sequence). V trimming: 2 bases; J trimming: 3 bases; junction bases outside the gene matches: 13. This CDR3 spans 19 amino acids. The DNA for the CDR3 is TGTGCCAGCAGTTTAAGGTCGACGGCTAGCGGGAGCTACTACAATGAGCAGTTCTTC. Translating it yields CASSLRSTASGSYYNEQFF.

This rearrangement joins TRBV10-3 to TRBJ1-1; D is possibly TRBD1 (6 bases). The CDR3 has 14 amino acids. Trimming cost V 6 bases and J 5 bases, with 16 bases left between them. Per germline, CDR1 ENHRY and CDR2 SYGVKD. This CDR3 is CAIRDGGGLTEAFF. The CDR3 DNA is TGTGCCATCAGGGATGGTGGGGGGCTGACTGAAGCTTTCTTT.

This clonotype appeared a few times. The V call is TRBV4-1, the J call TRBJ1-4; D gene uncertain. This CDR3 has 20 residues. Germline loops: CDR1 MGHRA, CDR2 YSYEKL. With 2 bases removed from V and 0 bases from J, the gap between germline ends came to 22 bases. The CDR3 spells CASSQTRSPLIFATNEKLFF. The CDR3 DNA reads TGCGCCAGCAGCCAAACCCGATCCCCTTTAATATTTGCAACTAATGAAAAACTGTTTTTT.

This clonotype turned up a few times. The chain joins TRBV12-3 or TRBV12-4 to TRBJ2-5, with unresolved D. The V and J ends lost 2 bases and 3 bases respectively, with 10 bases between them. CDR3 size: 14 residues. The CDR3 protein is CASSLLPSEETQYF. Written as DNA, the CDR3 is TGTGCCAGCAGTTTACTGCCCTCAGAAGAGACCCAGTACTTC.

The chain uses TRBV7-9 and TRBJ1-1, with unresolved D. V was cut by 6 bases and J by 0 bases, with 8 bases left in between. This CDR3 is 13 amino acids long. Germline values: CDR1 SEHNR, CDR2 FQNEAQ (reference sequence). CDR3 nucleotides: TGTGCCAGCAGTGATCTGGTGAACACTGAAGCTTTCTTT. Its translation is CASSDLVNTEAFF.